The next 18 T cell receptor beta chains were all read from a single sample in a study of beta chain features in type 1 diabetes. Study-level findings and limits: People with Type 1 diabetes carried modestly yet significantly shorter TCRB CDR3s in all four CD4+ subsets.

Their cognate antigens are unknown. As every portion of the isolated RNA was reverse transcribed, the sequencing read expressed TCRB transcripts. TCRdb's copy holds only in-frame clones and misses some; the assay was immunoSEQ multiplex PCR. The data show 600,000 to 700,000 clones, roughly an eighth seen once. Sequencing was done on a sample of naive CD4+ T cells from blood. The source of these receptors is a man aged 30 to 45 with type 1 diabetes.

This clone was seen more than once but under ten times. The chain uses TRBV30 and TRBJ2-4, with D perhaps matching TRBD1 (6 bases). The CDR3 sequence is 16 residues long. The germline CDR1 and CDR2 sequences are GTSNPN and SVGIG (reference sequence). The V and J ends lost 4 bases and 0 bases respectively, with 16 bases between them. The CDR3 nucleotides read TGTGCCTGGACTGATGGACAGACTATAGCCAAAAACATTCAGTACTTC. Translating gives CAWTDGQTIAKNIQYF.

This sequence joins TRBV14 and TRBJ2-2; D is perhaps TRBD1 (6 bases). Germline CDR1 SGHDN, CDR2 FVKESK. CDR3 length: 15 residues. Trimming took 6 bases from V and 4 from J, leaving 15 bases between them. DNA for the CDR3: TGTGCCAGCAGTATTCCGGGACACATCACCGGGGAGCTGTTTTTT. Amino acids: CASSIPGHITGELFF.

CDR3 sequence reads: CSAVQGRWTEAFF. For the CDR3, the DNA is TGCAGCGCCGTTCAGGGCCGGTGGACTGAAGCTTTCTTT. The chain recombines TRBV29-1 with TRBJ1-1, with TRBD1 as a possible D gene (5 bases). This CDR3 is built from 13 residues. V was cut by 7 bases and J by 5 bases, with 17 bases left in between. CDR1 and CDR2 (germline): SQVTM, ANQGSEA.

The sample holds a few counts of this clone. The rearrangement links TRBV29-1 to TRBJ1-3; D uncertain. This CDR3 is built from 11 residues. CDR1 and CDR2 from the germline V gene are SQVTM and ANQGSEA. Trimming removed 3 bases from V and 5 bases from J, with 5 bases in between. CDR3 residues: CSVESRNTIYF. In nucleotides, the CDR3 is TGCAGCGTTGAGTCGAGAAACACCATATATTTT. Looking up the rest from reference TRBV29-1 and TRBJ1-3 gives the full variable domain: SAVISQKPSRDICQRGTSLTIQCQVDSQVTMMFWYRQQPGQSLTLIATANQGSEATYESGFVIDKFPISRPNLTFSTLTVSNMSPEDSSIYLCSVESRNTIYFGEGSWLTVV.

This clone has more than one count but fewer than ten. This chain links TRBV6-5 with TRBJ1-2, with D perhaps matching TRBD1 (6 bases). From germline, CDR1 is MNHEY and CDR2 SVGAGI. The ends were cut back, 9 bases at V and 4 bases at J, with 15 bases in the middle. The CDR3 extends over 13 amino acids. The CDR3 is CASRTGSSYGYTF. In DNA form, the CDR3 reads TGTGCCAGTCGCACAGGGTCGAGCTATGGCTACACCTTC.

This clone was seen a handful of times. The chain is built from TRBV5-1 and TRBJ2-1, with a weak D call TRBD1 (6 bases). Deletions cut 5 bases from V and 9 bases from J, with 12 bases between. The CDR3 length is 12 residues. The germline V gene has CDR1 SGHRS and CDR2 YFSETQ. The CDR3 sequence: CASRSDSLEQFF. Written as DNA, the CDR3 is TGCGCCAGCAGATCGGACAGCCTTGAGCAGTTCTTC.

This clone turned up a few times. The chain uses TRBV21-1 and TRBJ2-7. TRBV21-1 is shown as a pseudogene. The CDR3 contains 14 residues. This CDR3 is CASSNPGLCSEQYF. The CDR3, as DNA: TGTGCCAGCAGCAACCCGGGGCTGTGTTCCGAGCAGTACTTC.

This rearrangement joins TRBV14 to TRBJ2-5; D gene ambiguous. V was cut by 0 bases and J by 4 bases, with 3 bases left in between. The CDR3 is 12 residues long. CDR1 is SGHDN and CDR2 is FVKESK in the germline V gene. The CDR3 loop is CASSQDSETQYF. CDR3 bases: TGTGCCAGCAGCCAAGATTCAGAGACCCAGTACTTC. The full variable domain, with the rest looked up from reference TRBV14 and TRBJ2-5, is EAGVTQFPSHSVIEKGQTVTLRCDPISGHDNLYWYRRVMGKEIKFLLHFVKESKQDESGMPNNRFLAERTGGTYSTLKVQPAELEDSGVYFCASSQDSETQYFGPGTRLLVL.

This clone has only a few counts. The CDR3 bases are TGCGCCAGCAGCTTGGTTGGGGGTGAAGGCACTGAAGCTTTCTTT. It codes for CASSLVGGEGTEAFF. The V and J genes are TRBV5-1 and TRBJ1-1; D is perhaps TRBD1 (5 bases). Trimming pared 0 bases from V and 4 bases from J, leaving 13 bases between. CDR1 SGHRS and CDR2 YFSETQ come from the germline V gene. The CDR3 extends over 15 amino acids.

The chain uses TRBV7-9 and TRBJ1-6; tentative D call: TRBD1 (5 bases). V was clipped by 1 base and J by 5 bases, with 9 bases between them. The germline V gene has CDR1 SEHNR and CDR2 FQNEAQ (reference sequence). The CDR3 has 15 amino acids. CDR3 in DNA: TGTGCCAGCAGCTTAGGGACGGGACATAATTCACCCCTCCACTTT. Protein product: CASSLGTGHNSPLHF.

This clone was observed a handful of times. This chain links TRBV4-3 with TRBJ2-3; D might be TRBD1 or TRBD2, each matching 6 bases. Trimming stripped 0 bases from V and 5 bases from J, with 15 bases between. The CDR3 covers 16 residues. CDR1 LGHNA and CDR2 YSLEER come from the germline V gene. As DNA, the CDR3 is TGCGCCAGCAGCCAAGACTCCGGGGGCCTGGGAGATACGCAGTATTTT. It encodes CASSQDSGGLGDTQYF.

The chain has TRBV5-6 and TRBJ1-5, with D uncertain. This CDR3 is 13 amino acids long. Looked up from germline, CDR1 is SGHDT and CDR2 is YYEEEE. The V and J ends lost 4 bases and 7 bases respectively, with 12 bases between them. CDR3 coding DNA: TGTGCCAGCAGCCCGACGAGGGCGCAGCCCCAGCATTTT. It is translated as CASSPTRAQPQHF.

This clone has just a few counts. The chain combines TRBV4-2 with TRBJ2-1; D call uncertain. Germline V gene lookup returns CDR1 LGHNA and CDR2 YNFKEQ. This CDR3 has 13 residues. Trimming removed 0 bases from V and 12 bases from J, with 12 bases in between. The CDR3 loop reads CASSQENSRGQFF. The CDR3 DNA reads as TGTGCCAGCAGCCAAGAAAACAGCCGCGGGCAGTTCTTC.

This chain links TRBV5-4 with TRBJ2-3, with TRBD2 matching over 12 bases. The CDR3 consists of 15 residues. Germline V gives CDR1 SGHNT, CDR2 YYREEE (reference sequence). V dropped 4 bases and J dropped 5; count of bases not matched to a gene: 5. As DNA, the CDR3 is TGTGCCAGCAGCACCCGACTAGCGGGGGAAGATACGCAGTATTTT. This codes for CASSTRLAGEDTQYF.

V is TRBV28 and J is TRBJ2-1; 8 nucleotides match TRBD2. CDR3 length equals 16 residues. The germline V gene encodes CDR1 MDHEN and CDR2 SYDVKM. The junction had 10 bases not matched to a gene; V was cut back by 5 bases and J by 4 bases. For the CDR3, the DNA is TGTGCCAGCAGTCCCTACTCCGGGACTAGTTACAATGAGCAGTTCTTC. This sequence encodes CASSPYSGTSYNEQFF.

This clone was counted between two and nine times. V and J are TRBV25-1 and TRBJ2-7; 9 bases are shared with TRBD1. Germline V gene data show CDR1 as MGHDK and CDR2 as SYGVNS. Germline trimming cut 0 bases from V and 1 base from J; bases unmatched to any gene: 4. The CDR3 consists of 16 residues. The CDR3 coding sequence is TGTGCCAGCAGTGAATATCTGGACAGGGGATCCTACGAGCAGTACTTC. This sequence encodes CASSEYLDRGSYEQYF.

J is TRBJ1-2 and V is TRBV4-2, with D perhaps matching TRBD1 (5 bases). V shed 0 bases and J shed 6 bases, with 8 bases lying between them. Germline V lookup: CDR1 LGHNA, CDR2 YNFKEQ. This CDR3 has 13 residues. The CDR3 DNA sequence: TGTGCCAGCAGCCAAGACAGGGTGAATGGCTACACCTTC. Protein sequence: CASSQDRVNGYTF.

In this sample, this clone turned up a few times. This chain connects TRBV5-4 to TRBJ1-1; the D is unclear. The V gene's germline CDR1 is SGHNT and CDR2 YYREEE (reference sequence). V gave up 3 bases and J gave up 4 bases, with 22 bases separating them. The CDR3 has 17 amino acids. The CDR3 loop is CASSSLSGFPARTEAFF. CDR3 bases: TGTGCCAGCAGCTCCTTGTCGGGGTTCCCAGCCCGCACTGAAGCTTTCTTT.